The 17 T cell receptor beta chains below all came from one sample that was sequenced in a study of T cells in Graves' hyperthyroidism and ophthalmopathy. Amplification of TCR beta CDR3 regions was performed using RNA transcripts as template. The HTBI set primed first-round TCR CDR3 RT-PCR. Each CDR3 protein gets one entry after TCRdb re-called the multiplex PCR reads with MiXCR. The table has under 300,000 distinct CDR3 sequences, about 20% seen once. Sequencing input: blood. The receptors stem from a man aged 25-45 years with Graves' ophthalmopathy.

About this clonotype itself: Just one base apart from a much larger clone, this may be a read error. The chain combines TRBV20-1 with TRBJ2-7, with D maybe TRBD1 (5 bases). Germline CDR1 is DFQATT and CDR2 is SNEGSKA (reference sequence). The V and J ends lost 6 bases and 0 bases respectively, with 6 bases between them. The CDR3 runs 11 residues. This CDR3 reads CSAGDSYEQYF. The CDR3 DNA sequence: TGCAGTGCAGGGGACTCCTACGAGCAGTACTTC.

This clonotype was recorded at least ten times. The chain joins TRBV2 to TRBJ2-1, with 8 bases lining up with TRBD1. The CDR3 covers 12 residues. Germline V gene data show CDR1 as SNHLY and CDR2 as FYNNEI. The ends lost 5 bases at V and 9 bases at J; junction bases unmatched: 3. Here the CDR3 reads CASSKDRGEQFF. The CDR3 DNA sequence: TGTGCCAGCAGTAAAGACAGGGGTGAGCAGTTCTTC.

This clonotype was seen only a few times. A read error may produce the germline difference seen at one junction end. The genes are TRBV29-1 and TRBJ2-7; 7 bases map to TRBD1. Germline-derived CDR1 and CDR2 are SQVTM and ANQGSEA. This CDR3 comprises 12 residues. The DNA for the CDR3 is TGCAGCGTGGAAGAGGGGGCAGTCGAGCAGTACTTC. Translated, it gives CSVEEGAVEQYF.

The V and J genes are TRBV5-1 and TRBJ2-1; 9 bases match TRBD2. Germline-derived CDR1 and CDR2 are SGHRS and YFSETQ. V lost 4 bases, J lost 0 bases, and 8 bases stayed unmatched. The CDR3 totals 17 residues. The CDR3 loop is CASSAAGGLSSYNEQFF. The DNA of the CDR3 is TGCGCCAGCAGCGCAGCGGGGGGCTTGAGCTCCTACAATGAGCAGTTCTTC.

The V call is TRBV6-1, the J call TRBJ2-1; D unresolved. The CDR3 runs 15 residues. The germline V gene has CDR1 MNHNS and CDR2 SASEGT. The germline V and J ends were trimmed by 6 bases and 1 base, with 13 bases remaining between them. In DNA form, the CDR3 reads TGTGCCAGCAGCCCCCGGATGAATTCCTACAATGAGCAGTTCTTC. Translated: CASSPRMNSYNEQFF.

The rearrangement uses TRBV10-3 and TRBJ2-3; D is tentatively TRBD1 or TRBD2 (5 bases each). The CDR3 length is 12 residues. Germline V gives CDR1 ENHRY, CDR2 SYGVKD. The germline V and J ends were trimmed by 9 bases and 4 bases, with 11 bases remaining between them. The CDR3: CAISQGADTQYF. The CDR3 DNA is TGTGCCATTTCGCAGGGAGCAGATACGCAGTATTTT.

This clonotype was picked up many times. This chain uses TRBV29-1 with TRBJ2-1; 10 positions agree with TRBD2. CDR3 size: 15 residues. Germline CDR1 reads SQVTM; CDR2 reads ANQGSEA. CDR3 bases: TGCTCCTCGACTGGGAGACTAGCGGGCGTCAATGAGCAGTTCTTC. Its protein is CSSTGRLAGVNEQFF.

This clonotype was found a few times. The rearrangement links TRBV28 to TRBJ2-1, with 7 nucleotides matching TRBD1. The V gene's germline CDR1 is MDHEN and CDR2 SYDVKM. This CDR3 is built from 15 residues. V trimming: 6 bases; J trimming: 2 bases; junction bases outside the gene matches: 7. CDR3 sequence (DNA): TGTGCCAGCAGCAGGAACAGGGGCCCCTACAATGAGCAGTTCTTC. Its translation: CASSRNRGPYNEQFF.

This clonotype has more than one count but fewer than ten. The chain combines TRBV29-1 with TRBJ1-5; TRBD1 matches at 7 bases. The CDR3 loop spans 15 amino acids. CDR1 and CDR2 from the germline V gene are SQVTM and ANQGSEA. Germline trimming cut 4 bases from V and 7 bases from J; bases unmatched to any gene: 13. The CDR3 loop reads CSVVLQDRPGQPQHF. CDR3 DNA sequence: TGCAGCGTTGTCCTCCAGGACAGGCCAGGACAGCCCCAGCATTTT.

This clonotype was detected a few times. The chain has TRBV2 and TRBJ2-5, with 8 bases matching TRBD1. The germline gives CDR1 SNHLY, CDR2 FYNNEI. V was pared by 2 bases and J by 13 bases, with 6 bases of the junction left unmatched. This CDR3 has 12 residues. DNA of the CDR3: TGTGCCAGCAGTGAACAGGGGGCGCTTCCGTACTTC. Protein sequence: CASSEQGALPYF. The full variable domain, rest sourced from reference TRBV2 and TRBJ2-5, is EPEVTQTPSHQVTQMGQEVILRCVPISNHLYFYWYRQILGQKVEFLVSFYNNEISEKSEIFDDQFSVERPDGSNFTLKIRSTKLEDSAMYFCASSEQGALPYFGPGTRLLVL.

A remark on this clonotype: A much larger clone differs from this one at a single base, so this may be a read error. V and J are TRBV27 and TRBJ1-1; 7 bases line up with TRBD1. Germline values: CDR1 MNHEY, CDR2 SMNVEV (reference sequence). The length of the CDR3 is 17 residues. V dropped 5 bases and J dropped 0; count of bases not matched to a gene: 12. The CDR3 nucleotides are TGTGCCAGCAGTCCCCTCGACAGGGTGTTTATGAACACTGAAGCTTTCTTT. It encodes CASSPLDRVFMNTEAFF.

This clonotype was recorded once. The rearrangement joins TRBV7-2 to TRBJ2-1, with 9 nucleotides matching TRBD1. The V segment lost 4 bases and the J segment 6 bases; nucleotides outside the gene matches: 7. CDR1 and CDR2 (germline): SGHTA, FQGNSA. The CDR3 totals 15 residues. The CDR3 nucleotides are TGTGCCAGCAGCTGGGAGACAGGGGGGGGCAATGAGCAGTTCTTC. It encodes CASSWETGGGNEQFF.

This clonotype came up many times. V usage is TRBV11-3 and J usage is TRBJ2-1; unclear D gene. The ends were cut back, 4 bases at V and 6 bases at J, with 10 bases in the middle. This CDR3 is 13 amino acids long. From germline, CDR1 is SGHNT and CDR2 YENEEA. The CDR3 sequence: CASSSLMINEQFF. The CDR3 DNA is TGTGCCAGCAGCTCTCTAATGATCAATGAGCAGTTCTTC.

The CDR3 region has the DNA TGCAGCGTTGGATGGGGGGGCTATGGCTACACCTTC. It codes for CSVGWGGYGYTF. The rearrangement links TRBV29-1 to TRBJ1-2; tentative D call: TRBD1 (5 bases). Germline-derived CDR1 and CDR2 are SQVTM and ANQGSEA. There are 12 residues in the CDR3. Trimming took 4 bases from V and 4 from J, leaving 10 bases between them.

This clonotype has a count of ten or more. The chain couples TRBV12-3 or TRBV12-4 to TRBJ1-2; the D gene is possibly TRBD1 (5 bases). Trimming took 4 bases from V and 2 from J, leaving 14 bases between them. The length of the CDR3 is 15 residues. The CDR3 DNA follows: TGTGCCAGCAGTTCAGCGGGGCAGGTCAACTATGGCTACACCTTC. Its translation: CASSSAGQVNYGYTF.

This chain links TRBV28 with TRBJ1-3; 8 nucleotides agree with TRBD1. After removal of 8 bases from V and 0 bases from J, the junction contained 9 bases not matched to a gene. The CDR3 consists of 16 residues. In germline, CDR1 is MDHEN, CDR2 SYDVKM. The CDR3 region has the DNA TGTGCCAGCCATGAGGGACAGGCCGGCTCTGGAAACACCATATATTTT. Amino acids: CASHEGQAGSGNTIYF.

This clonotype was found a few times. The J gene is TRBJ1-2, the V gene TRBV29-1; 7 bases agree with TRBD1. After removal of 8 bases from V and 4 bases from J, the junction contained 22 bases not matched to a gene. Per germline, CDR1 SQVTM and CDR2 ANQGSEA. The CDR3 contains 17 residues. CDR3 bases: TGCAGCCCTAATGCCTGTTTTAGGGGGCCGCCCTTCTATGGCTACACCTTC. Its protein is CSPNACFRGPPFYGYTF.